Below are 5 T cell receptor beta chains sequenced from a single sample in a study of blood T cells in healthy people across ages. Alongside a J-beta primer mix, a sample-barcoded 5' primer served in a second PCR lasting about 6 to 11 cycles. TCRdb recomputed calls from the 5' RACE reads with MiXCR, one row per CDR3 protein. This table holds around 1,000,000 distinct CDR3 sequences, around 25% found once. In addition, the sample was reused for a study of T cells of mothers and their children.

Sequenced: blood. The receptors shown here come from a girl aged 2 to 9 in good health.

As concerns this clonotype: One end of the junction varies from germline; a read error may be responsible. This chain uses TRBV13 with TRBJ1-3, with unresolved D. The length of the CDR3 is 15 residues. The germline gives CDR1 PRHDT, CDR2 FYEKMQ (reference sequence). CDR3 sequence: CANSFLGVPGNTIYF. The CDR3 DNA sequence: TGTGCCAACAGCTTCCTCGGTGTGCCCGGAAACACCATATATTTT. The variable domain in full, completed from reference TRBV13 and TRBJ1-3, reads AAGVIQSPRHLIKEKRETATLKCYPIPRHDTVYWYQQGPGQDPQFLISFYEKMQSDKGSIPDRFSAQQFSDYHSELNMSSLELGDSALYFCANSFLGVPGNTIYFGEGSWLTVV.

Ten or more counts support this clonotype. This chain uses TRBV27 with TRBJ1-5; TRBD1 might be the D (5 bases). The CDR3 covers 16 residues. V shed 5 bases and J shed 0 bases, with 14 bases lying between them. CDR1 and CDR2 (germline): MNHEY, SMNVEV (reference sequence). CDR3 in amino acids: CASSPGHLYSNQPQHF. The CDR3 coding sequence is TGTGCCAGCAGTCCTGGACACCTTTATAGCAATCAGCCCCAGCATTTT.

A few counts support this clonotype. The chain has TRBV7-2 and TRBJ1-1; D ambiguous. This CDR3 is built from 13 residues. CDR1 is SGHTA, CDR2 FQGNSA, per germline. Deletions cut 1 base from V and 10 bases from J, with 13 bases between. CDR3 sequence: CASSLERSYVAFF. In DNA, the CDR3 is TGTGCCAGCAGCTTAGAAAGGAGTTATGTAGCTTTCTTT.

Concerning this clonotype: Germline is not matched at one junction end, which may reflect a read error. The V gene is TRBV7-9, the J gene TRBJ2-7; 7 nucleotides agree with TRBD1. This CDR3 is 14 amino acids long. CDR1 is SEHNR, CDR2 FQNEAQ, per germline (reference sequence). The CDR3 spells CANSSRDRVYEQYF. The CDR3 DNA follows: TGTGCCAACAGCTCCCGGGACAGAGTCTACGAGCAGTACTTC.

The V and J genes are TRBV13 and TRBJ2-5; D tentatively fits TRBD1 or TRBD2 (5 bases each). The J call is in doubt because the DNA end fits TRBJ2-1 better. Germline CDR1 is PRHDT and CDR2 is FYEKMQ (reference sequence). This CDR3 spans 15 amino acids. The CDR3 is CASSRPRGDINEQFF. The CDR3 nucleotides are TGTGCCAGCAGCCGCCCCCGAGGGGATATCAATGAGCAGTTCTTC.